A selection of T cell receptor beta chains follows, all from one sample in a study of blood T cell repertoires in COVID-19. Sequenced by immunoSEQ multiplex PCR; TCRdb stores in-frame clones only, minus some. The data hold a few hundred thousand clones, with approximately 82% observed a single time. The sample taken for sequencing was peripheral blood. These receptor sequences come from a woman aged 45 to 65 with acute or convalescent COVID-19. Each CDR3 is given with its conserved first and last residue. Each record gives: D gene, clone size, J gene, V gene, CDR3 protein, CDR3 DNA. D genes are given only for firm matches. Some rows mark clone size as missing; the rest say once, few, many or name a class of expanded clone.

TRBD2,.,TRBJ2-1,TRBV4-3,CASSQDTSVHNEQFF,TGCGCCAGCAGCCAAGATACTAGCGTGCACAATGAGCAGTTCTTC
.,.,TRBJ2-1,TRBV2,CAVGSINNEQFF,TGTGCCGTGGGTAGCATCAACAATGAGCAGTTCTTC
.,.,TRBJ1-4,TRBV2,CASRIGQLWEKLFF,TGTGCCAGCAGGATTGGACAGCTTTGGGAAAAACTGTTTTTT
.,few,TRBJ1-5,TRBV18,CASSPSQGSNQPQHF,TGTGCCAGCTCACCAAGCCAGGGGAGCAATCAGCCCCAGCATTTT
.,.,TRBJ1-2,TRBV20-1,CSANRNYGYTF,TGCAGTGCTAACAGGAACTATGGCTACACCTTC
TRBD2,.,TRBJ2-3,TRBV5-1,CASKSSGGRGDTQYF,TGCGCCAGCAAGTCTAGCGGGGGGAGAGGAGATACGCAGTATTTT
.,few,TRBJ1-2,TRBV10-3,CAIPGSDSLQGGYTF,TGTGCCATCCCAGGGTCAGACTCCCTTCAAGGGGGCTACACCTTC
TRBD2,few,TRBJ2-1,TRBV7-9,CASSFRGSGTSGRRGEQFF,TGTGCCAGCAGCTTTAGGGGATCCGGGACTAGCGGGAGGAGGGGTGAGCAGTTCTTC
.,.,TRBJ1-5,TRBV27,CASSLGSYQPQHF,TGTGCCAGCAGTTTAGGCAGTTATCAGCCCCAGCATTTT
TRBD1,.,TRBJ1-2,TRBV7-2,CASSFTGGNYGYTF,TGTGCCAGCAGCTTCACAGGGGGTAACTATGGCTACACCTTC
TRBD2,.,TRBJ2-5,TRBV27,CASSSPSDSGVGETQYF,TGTGCCAGCAGTTCCCCGTCAGACAGCGGGGTCGGAGAGACCCAGTACTTC
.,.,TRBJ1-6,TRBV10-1,CASPLRFWTRENSPLHF,TGCGCCAGCCCTCTACGCTTTTGGACAAGGGAAAATTCACCCCTCCACTTT
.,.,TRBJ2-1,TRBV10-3,CAISATGAHNEQFF,TGTGCCATCAGTGCGACGGGAGCCCACAATGAGCAGTTCTTC
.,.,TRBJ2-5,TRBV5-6,CASSSPTGRRETQYF,TGTGCCAGCAGCTCCCCGACAGGGAGGAGAGAGACCCAGTACTTC
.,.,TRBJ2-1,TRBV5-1,CASSPQDSYNEQFF,TGCGCCAGCAGCCCCCAGGACAGCTACAATGAGCAGTTCTTC
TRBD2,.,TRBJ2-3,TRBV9,CASSVVSGGADTQYF,TGTGCCAGCAGCGTGGTTAGCGGGGGAGCAGATACGCAGTATTTT
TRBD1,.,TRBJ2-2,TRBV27,CASSLRDRDTGELFF,TGTGCCAGCAGTTTACGGGACAGGGACACCGGGGAGCTGTTTTTT
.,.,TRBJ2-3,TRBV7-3,CASSLAGGTDTQYF,TGTGCCAGCAGCTTAGCCGGGGGAACAGATACGCAGTATTTT
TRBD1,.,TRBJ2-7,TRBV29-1,CSVDPGTGYF,TGCAGCGTCGACCCGGGGACAGGGTACTTC
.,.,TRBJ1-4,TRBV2,CASPGPQGKLFF,TGTGCCAGCCCAGGTCCCCAAGGAAAACTGTTTTTT